This T cell receptor (beta chain) appears in the sequencing data of a study of CD8 T cells in Susac syndrome. The RNA input was roughly 0.45 to 1 ug, and it was reverse transcribed with random hexamers. Each CDR3 protein is one row after TCRdb ran MiXCR on the immunoSEQ multiplex PCR reads. This table holds roughly 200,000 distinct CDR3 sequences, approximately 94% found once. Germline lookup yields CDR1 SGHNT and CDR2 YYREEE (reference sequence). V shed 3 bases and J 13 bases; nucleotides not matched to a gene: 12. The CDR3 sequence is 14 residues long. V is TRBV5-4 and J is TRBJ2-1, with 8 bases aligning to TRBD2. The sequenced material came from CD4+ T cells from PBMCs. The TCR originated in a human donor with Susac syndrome. CDR3 amino acids: CASSSPRGGGQQFF. As DNA, the CDR3 is TGTGCCAGCAGCTCCCCCCGGGGCGGGGGGCAACAGTTCTTC.